These 30 T cell receptor beta chains originate from one sample sequenced in a study of chemoradiotherapy in HPV16-positive cancers. Data came from immunoSEQ multiplex PCR; TCRdb stores just in-frame clones and leaves some out. The table lists under 3,000 clones, about 85% of them singletons. The source was tumor tissue, collected from a patient who underwent chemoradiotherapy. Receptor source: a human donor with HPV-associated anogenital cancer.

This clone was seen a handful of times. The rearrangement joins TRBV30 to TRBJ2-1; D may correspond to TRBD1 or TRBD2 (5 bases each). CDR3 length equals 14 residues. Germline lookup yields CDR1 GTSNPN and CDR2 SVGIG (reference sequence). V gave up 0 bases and J gave up 5 bases, with 11 bases separating them. The CDR3 protein is CAWSVLGTDNEQFF. DNA for the CDR3: TGTGCCTGGAGTGTATTGGGGACCGACAATGAGCAGTTCTTC. The full variable domain, rest sourced from reference TRBV30 and TRBJ2-1, is SQTIHQWPATLVQPVGSPLSLECTVEGTSNPNLYWYRQAAGRGLQLLFYSVGIGQISSEVPQNLSASRPQDRQFILSSKKLLLSDSGFYLCAWSVLGTDNEQFFGPGTRLTVL.

The chain recombines TRBV29-1 with TRBJ2-5; D is unresolved. The CDR3 has 10 residues. With 2 bases removed from V and 5 bases from J, the gap between germline ends came to 3 bases. Per germline, CDR1 SQVTM and CDR2 ANQGSEA. Here the CDR3 reads CSVEWETQYF. In DNA, the CDR3 is TGCAGCGTTGAATGGGAGACCCAGTACTTC.

The gene calls are TRBV5-1 and TRBJ1-2, with D possibly TRBD1 on 5 matching bases. The CDR3 spans 15 residues. Trimming removed 0 bases at V and 2 bases at J, with 11 bases between. Germline loops: CDR1 SGHRS, CDR2 YFSETQ. The CDR3 DNA sequence: TGCGCCAGCAGCTTGGGTTGGGGCGGGAACTATGGCTACACCTTC. Translation: CASSLGWGGNYGYTF. Full variable domain (missing parts from reference TRBV5-1 and TRBJ1-2): KAGVTQTPRYLIKTRGQQVTLSCSPISGHRSVSWYQQTPGQGLQFLFEYFSETQRNKGNFPGRFSGRQFSNSRSEMNVSTLELGDSALYLCASSLGWGGNYGYTFGSGTRLTVV.

V is TRBV2 and J is TRBJ2-3; 8 bases map to TRBD2. Germline V lookup: CDR1 SNHLY, CDR2 FYNNEI. This CDR3 has 15 residues. The V segment lost 1 base and the J segment 3 bases; nucleotides outside the gene matches: 3. DNA for the CDR3: TGTGCCAGCAGTGAAGGGGGCGGGAGGACAGATACGCAGTATTTT. Translating gives CASSEGGGRTDTQYF.

The J gene is TRBJ1-1, the V gene TRBV6-1; weak D call: TRBD1 (5 bases). The CDR3 is 13 residues long. The germline gives CDR1 MNHNS, CDR2 SASEGT. Between the trimmed V and J ends, which lost 6 bases and 4 bases, there was a span of 12 bases. This CDR3 is CASSVEGSTEAFF. The CDR3 DNA sequence: TGTGCCAGCAGCGTCGAGGGGAGCACTGAAGCTTTCTTT.

This clone was detected only once. This chain links TRBV28 with TRBJ1-5, with 12 positions matching TRBD1. CDR3 size: 16 residues. Germline V gives CDR1 MDHEN, CDR2 SYDVKM. V was clipped by 5 bases and J by 2 bases; unmatched bases: 4. The CDR3 spells CASSPGTGGGNQPQHF. As DNA, the CDR3 is TGTGCCAGCAGTCCGGGGACAGGGGGCGGCAATCAGCCCCAGCATTTT.

This clone was observed a few times. The genes are TRBV11-2 and TRBJ2-7; possibly TRBD1 or TRBD2 for D (5 bases each). Trimming removed 1 base at V and 3 bases at J, with 10 bases between. Germline CDR1 reads SGHAT; CDR2 reads FQNNGV. The CDR3 extends over 14 amino acids. The CDR3 reads CASSLAGRLYEQYF. The CDR3 bases are TGTGCCAGCAGCTTAGCGGGACGGCTCTACGAGCAGTACTTC.

The chain's CDR3 is CASSEGQGVADTQYF. CDR3 DNA: TGCGCCAGCAGCGAGGGACAGGGGGTTGCCGATACGCAGTATTTT. The chain recombines TRBV5-1 with TRBJ2-3; 11 bases align to TRBD1. The V and J ends lost 4 bases and 6 bases, in that order; junction bases with no gene match: 7. Germline assignment: CDR1 SGHRS and CDR2 YFSETQ. This CDR3 comprises 15 residues.

The chain uses TRBV7-2 and TRBJ1-1; no firm D call. Per germline, CDR1 SGHTA and CDR2 FQGNSA. V lost 1 base, J lost 0 bases, and 6 bases lay in between. The CDR3 spans 14 residues. CDR3 region: CASSLVGMNTEAFF. CDR3 nucleotide sequence: TGTGCCAGCAGCTTAGTTGGGATGAACACTGAAGCTTTCTTT.

V usage is TRBV18 and J usage is TRBJ1-1, with 9 bases fitting TRBD1. The CDR3 extends over 15 amino acids. From germline, CDR1 is KGHSH and CDR2 LQKENI. V lost 3 bases and J lost 5; bases outside the gene matches: 7. CDR3 region: CASSPRTGDYTEAFF. The CDR3 DNA follows: TGTGCCAGCTCACCCAGGACAGGGGATTATACTGAAGCTTTCTTT. Full variable domain (outside the CDR3, taken from reference TRBV18 and TRBJ1-1): NAGVMQNPRHLVRRRGQEARLRCSPMKGHSHVYWYRQLPEEGLKFMVYLQKENIIDESGMPKERFSAEFPKEGPSILRIQQVVRGDSAAYFCASSPRTGDYTEAFFGQGTRLTVV.

This clone is a singleton in its sample. The chain is built from TRBV2 and TRBJ1-2; D call uncertain. CDR1 and CDR2 from the germline V gene are SNHLY and FYNNEI. The CDR3 spans 14 residues. Trimming removed 5 bases at V and 8 bases at J, with 18 bases between. The CDR3 here is CASSLDLTVRGYTF. The CDR3 DNA reads TGTGCCAGCAGTTTGGATCTTACCGTTAGGGGCTACACCTTC.

This clone appeared a single time. V usage is TRBV7-2 and J usage is TRBJ1-1; D may be TRBD1 (5 bases). The CDR3 spans 15 residues. Germline V gene sequence: CDR1 SGHTA, CDR2 FQGNSA. Trimming removed 0 bases at V and 3 bases at J, with 11 bases between. CDR3 amino acids: CASSLAGGVYTEAFF. In DNA form, the CDR3 reads TGTGCCAGCAGCTTAGCAGGAGGGGTGTACACTGAAGCTTTCTTT.

The chain carries TRBV5-4 and TRBJ2-7, with 10 bases identical to TRBD2. The CDR3 sequence is 16 residues long. Trimming at V came to 2 bases and at J to 5 bases, leaving 10 bases not matched to a gene. CDR1 and CDR2 from the germline V gene are SGHNT and YYREEE (reference sequence). The CDR3: CASSFSGLAGVDEQYF. CDR3 coding DNA: TGTGCCAGCAGCTTCTCCGGGCTAGCGGGAGTGGACGAGCAGTACTTC.

The V call is TRBV9, the J call TRBJ1-5, with 7 bases identical to TRBD1. The CDR3 loop spans 15 amino acids. CDR1 is SGDLS, CDR2 YYNGEE, per germline. Trimming took 4 bases from V and 1 from J; bases not matched to a gene: 5. The CDR3 loop is CASSLGGGSNQPQHF. The CDR3 nucleotides read TGTGCCAGCAGCCTAGGGGGCGGAAGCAATCAGCCCCAGCATTTT.

This clone has more than one count but fewer than ten. This sample also contains other DNA sequences that code for the same CDR3. The CDR3: CASSLWTAPQETQYF. CDR3 nucleotide sequence: TGTGCCAGCAGCCTGTGGACTGCGCCACAAGAGACCCAGTACTTC. This chain links TRBV9 with TRBJ2-5; TRBD2 is a possible D gene (5 bases). V was cut by 4 bases and J by 2 bases, with 15 bases left in between. This CDR3 spans 15 amino acids. Germline CDR1 SGDLS, CDR2 YYNGEE.

This chain joins TRBV27 and TRBJ2-7; the D gene is possibly TRBD1 (6 bases). The CDR3 sequence is 11 residues long. The germline V and J ends were trimmed by 8 bases and 5 bases, with 10 bases remaining between them. Germline lookup yields CDR1 MNHEY and CDR2 SMNVEV (reference sequence). The CDR3 here is CASGTGNEQYF. The CDR3 DNA sequence: TGTGCCAGCGGAACAGGGAACGAGCAGTACTTC.

This clone occurred a few times. This chain connects TRBV6-5 to TRBJ2-7; the D call may be TRBD1 or TRBD2 (5 bases each). The V and J ends lost 6 bases and 2 bases respectively, with 11 bases between them. The CDR3 spans 13 residues. Germline loops: CDR1 MNHEY, CDR2 SVGAGI. The CDR3 nucleotides read TGTGCCAGCAGCGTGGGACGCACCTACGAGCAGTACTTC. Amino acids: CASSVGRTYEQYF.

The chain employs TRBV5-6 and TRBJ1-5; 9 bases align to TRBD1. CDR1 and CDR2 from the germline V gene are SGHDT and YYEEEE. V was pared by 4 bases and J by 3 bases, with 5 bases of the junction left unmatched. The CDR3 length is 15 residues. As DNA, the CDR3 is TGTGCCAGCAGCCCGTGGGACAGGGCCAATCAGCCCCAGCATTTT. It is translated as CASSPWDRANQPQHF. The whole variable domain, filled in from reference TRBV5-6 and TRBJ1-5, reads DAGVTQSPTHLIKTRGQQVTLRCSPKSGHDTVSWYQQALGQGPQFIFQYYEEEERQRGNFPDRFSGHQFPNYSSELNVNALLLGDSALYLCASSPWDRANQPQHFGDGTRLSIL.

The DNA for the CDR3 is TGTGCCAGCAGCGATCTTCTAGCGGGGGACCTCCCAACGCAGTATTTT. Translation: CASSDLLAGDLPTQYF. The chain employs TRBV11-2 and TRBJ2-3; 10 nucleotides agree with TRBD2. The J segment lost 9 bases and the V segment lost 5 bases, leaving 14 bases of the junction unmatched. CDR1 is SGHAT, CDR2 FQNNGV, per germline. The length of the CDR3 is 16 residues.

The chain carries TRBV7-2 and TRBJ2-1, with 13 bases matching TRBD2. V dropped 3 bases and J dropped 6; count of bases not matched to a gene: 2. The CDR3 has 15 amino acids. Germline loops: CDR1 SGHTA, CDR2 FQGNSA. DNA for the CDR3: TGTGCCAGCAGCTTGACTAGCGGGAGGCTCAATGAGCAGTTCTTC. It is translated as CASSLTSGRLNEQFF.

The chain carries TRBV7-2 and TRBJ1-3, with D tentatively TRBD1 (5 bases). This CDR3 contains 14 residues. Trimming pared 5 bases from V and 0 bases from J, leaving 8 bases between. CDR1 is SGHTA and CDR2 is FQGNSA in the germline V gene. This chain's CDR3 is CASSQGLSGNTIYF. The CDR3 DNA is TGTGCCAGCAGCCAGGGACTCTCTGGAAACACCATATATTTT.

This clone showed up just a few times. Germline and junction disagree at one end, which may indicate a read error. The rearrangement joins TRBV13 to TRBJ1-5; D gene unclear. This CDR3 has 14 residues. Germline V gives CDR1 PRHDT, CDR2 FYEKMQ (reference sequence). The CDR3 is CASSIGRSNQPQHF. CDR3 nucleotide sequence: TGTGCCAGCAGCATAGGCCGTAGCAATCAGCCCCAGCATTTT. The complete variable domain, with remaining parts taken from reference TRBV13 and TRBJ1-5, reads AAGVIQSPRHLIKEKRETATLKCYPIPRHDTVYWYQQGPGQDPQFLISFYEKMQSDKGSIPDRFSAQQFSDYHSELNMSSLELGDSALYFCASSIGRSNQPQHFGDGTRLSIL.

The V call is TRBV23-1, the J call TRBJ1-1, with TRBD1 as a possible D gene (6 bases). TRBV23-1 is designated an ORF whose function remains uncertain. The germline V and J ends were trimmed by 11 bases and 2 bases, with 18 bases remaining between them. The CDR3 runs to 14 residues. For the CDR3, the DNA is TGCGCCCCTGCAGAAAGGACAGCTAACACTGAAGCTTTCTTT. Protein sequence: CAPAERTANTEAFF.

The gene calls are TRBV5-1 and TRBJ2-1; 8 bases align to TRBD2. The J segment lost 6 bases and the V segment lost 4 bases, leaving 6 bases of the junction unmatched. This CDR3 comprises 14 residues. Germline V gene data show CDR1 as SGHRS and CDR2 as YFSETQ. The CDR3 reads CASSLSGSGNEQFF. The CDR3 DNA sequence: TGCGCCAGCAGCCTGAGCGGGAGTGGCAATGAGCAGTTCTTC.

The gene calls are TRBV5-4 and TRBJ2-5; 13 positions agree with TRBD2. Trimming took 0 bases from V and 4 from J; bases not matched to a gene: 0. Germline CDR1 reads SGHNT; CDR2 reads YYREEE (reference sequence). CDR3 size: 15 residues. The CDR3 loop is CASSLGLAGGETQYF. As DNA, the CDR3 is TGTGCCAGCAGCTTGGGACTAGCGGGAGGAGAGACCCAGTACTTC.

This clone was seen once. The rearrangement links TRBV4-1 to TRBJ1-5, with TRBD1 as a possible D gene (6 bases). Per germline, CDR1 MGHRA and CDR2 YSYEKL. This CDR3 comprises 15 residues. V lost 0 bases, J lost 2 bases, and 8 bases lay in between. The CDR3 here is CASSQEAGGNQPQHF. The DNA for the CDR3 is TGCGCCAGCAGCCAAGAGGCAGGGGGCAATCAGCCCCAGCATTTT.

This chain connects TRBV19 to TRBJ2-2; 12 bases are shared with TRBD2. CDR3 size: 13 residues. Looked up from germline, CDR1 is LNHDA and CDR2 is SQIVND (reference sequence). V shed 9 bases and J 7 bases; nucleotides not matched to a gene: 3. CDR3 in amino acids: CASRGLAGGELFF. Here the CDR3 DNA reads TGTGCCAGCCGGGGACTAGCGGGCGGGGAGCTGTTTTTT. The variable domain in full, with the rest retrieved from reference TRBV19 and TRBJ2-2, is DGGITQSPKYLFRKEGQNVTLSCEQNLNHDAMYWYRQDPGQGLRLIYYSQIVNDFQKGDIAEGYSVSREKKESFPLTVTSAQKNPTAFYLCASRGLAGGELFFGEGSRLTVL.

The chain combines TRBV7-9 with TRBJ2-3, with D possibly matching TRBD2 (5 bases). V was clipped by 3 bases and J by 0 bases, with 13 bases between them. Germline loops: CDR1 SEHNR, CDR2 FQNEAQ (reference sequence). The CDR3 extends over 16 amino acids. The CDR3 loop reads CASSFIKGASTDTQYF. The CDR3, as DNA: TGTGCCAGCAGCTTCATAAAGGGAGCTAGCACAGATACGCAGTATTTT.

The V gene is TRBV6-6, the J gene TRBJ1-4, with 12 nucleotides matching TRBD1. J gave up 7 bases and V 4 bases, and 1 base lay outside the gene matches. This CDR3 has 14 amino acids. Germline V lookup: CDR1 MNHNY, CDR2 SVGAGI (reference sequence). CDR3 in amino acids: CASSWDRGREKLFF. As DNA, the CDR3 is TGTGCCAGCAGTTGGGACAGGGGGCGTGAAAAACTGTTTTTT.

The chain is built from TRBV2 and TRBJ2-2; D perhaps matches TRBD2 (6 bases). Germline values: CDR1 SNHLY, CDR2 FYNNEI. The CDR3 runs to 16 residues. Trimming took off 3 bases at V and 7 bases at J, with 18 bases between the two ends. This CDR3 reads CASSDPSPGEVGELFF. The CDR3 DNA reads as TGTGCCAGCAGTGATCCCAGCCCGGGAGAGGTCGGGGAGCTGTTTTTT.